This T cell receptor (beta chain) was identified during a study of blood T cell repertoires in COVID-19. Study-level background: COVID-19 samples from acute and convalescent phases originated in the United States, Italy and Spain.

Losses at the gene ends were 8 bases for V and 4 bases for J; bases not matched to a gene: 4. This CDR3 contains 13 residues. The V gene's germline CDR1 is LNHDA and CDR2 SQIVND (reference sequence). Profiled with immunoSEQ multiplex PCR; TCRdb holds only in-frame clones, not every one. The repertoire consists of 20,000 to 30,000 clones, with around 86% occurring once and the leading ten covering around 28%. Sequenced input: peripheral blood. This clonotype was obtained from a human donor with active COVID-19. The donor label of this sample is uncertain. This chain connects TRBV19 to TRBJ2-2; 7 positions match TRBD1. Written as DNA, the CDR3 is TGTGCCAGTCAGGGGGATGGCACCGGGGAGCTGTTTTTT. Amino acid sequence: CASQGDGTGELFF.